This T cell receptor beta chain stems from a study of cytomegalovirus exposure and HLA in healthy donors. Whole-study context: The approximately 120 validation repertoires used the same platform as the approximately 670 first-cohort repertoires (as reported by a later analysis). Study-level findings and limits: In the 120 validation repertoires, a later analysis found that first-cohort TCR clusters tended to co-occur. The listing of 150 or so TCR beta chains classed them as cytomegalovirus-associated. A classifier reportedly called cytomegalovirus status with high sensitivity and specificity.

V was trimmed by 8 bases and J by 0 bases, leaving 10 bases between them. Germline-derived CDR1 and CDR2 are WNHNN and SYGVQD (reference sequence). The CDR3 totals 14 residues. This clone was seen at least ten times. The antigen remains unidentified. Sequencing was performed with immunoSEQ multiplex PCR; in TCRdb, only in-frame clones are kept and a portion is missing. The data hold 200,000 to 250,000 clones, with roughly 83% observed a single time. Source material: PBMCs. The V gene is TRBV10-1, the J gene TRBJ2-2, with D unresolved. The receptor was derived from a woman between 25 and 40 years old in good health and CMV-seropositive. The DNA of the CDR3 is TGCGCCAGCCGTTTGACCTCGAACACCGGGGAGCTGTTTTTT. The encoded protein is CASRLTSNTGELFF.